Below, 31 T cell receptor beta chains from the same sample are listed, as sequenced in a study of OX40 agonist ivuxolimab in advanced cancers. Some clones are missing from TCRdb's copy, which holds only in-frame ones; the method was immunoSEQ multiplex PCR. The sample shows roughly 20,000 clones, roughly 70% of them seen only once. This specimen consisted of CD4+ or CD8+ T cells sorted from blood, obtained in a trial of the OX40 agonist ivuxolimab. The receptors derive from an adult with an advanced solid tumor such as melanoma, head and neck, liver or kidney cancer.

The chain recombines TRBV9 with TRBJ1-2; TRBD1 is a possible D gene (6 bases). The germline V gene encodes CDR1 SGDLS and CDR2 YYNGEE. The CDR3 is 16 residues long. Trimming took 4 bases from V and 4 from J, leaving 20 bases between them. The CDR3 region is CASSLGGGHLPYGYTF. CDR3 nucleotides: TGTGCCAGCAGCTTGGGAGGGGGGCACCTACCCTATGGCTACACCTTC.

This chain joins TRBV28 and TRBJ2-7, with TRBD2 matching 7 bases. The germline V gene encodes CDR1 MDHEN and CDR2 SYDVKM. This CDR3 is built from 15 residues. V was clipped by 3 bases and J by 0 bases; unmatched bases: 5. The CDR3 sequence: CASSFPSGSSYEQYF. The CDR3 DNA reads as TGTGCCAGCAGTTTCCCTAGCGGATCCTCCTACGAGCAGTACTTC. Using reference TRBV28 and TRBJ2-7 for the parts outside the CDR3, the full variable domain is DVKVTQSSRYLVKRTGEKVFLECVQDMDHENMFWYRQDPGLGLRLIYFSYDVKMKEKGDIPEGYSVSREKKERFSLILESASTNQTSMYLCASSFPSGSSYEQYFGPGTRLTVT.

The V call is TRBV28, the J call TRBJ2-7; D perhaps matches TRBD1 (6 bases). CDR1 and CDR2 from the germline V gene are MDHEN and SYDVKM. This CDR3 region has 13 residues. V gave up 6 bases and J gave up 0 bases, with 9 bases separating them. The CDR3, as DNA: TGTGCCAGCAGCCTGGACAGCTCCTACGAGCAGTACTTC. This translates into CASSLDSSYEQYF.

This sequence joins TRBV2 and TRBJ2-1; D remains ambiguous. Trimming stripped 4 bases from V and 4 bases from J, with 14 bases between. This CDR3 spans 15 amino acids. Germline CDR1 is SNHLY and CDR2 is FYNNEI. The CDR3 nucleotides read TGTGCCAGCAGTGGAACTACCAACCTTTACAATGAGCAGTTCTTC. It encodes CASSGTTNLYNEQFF.

The chain employs TRBV2 and TRBJ2-7; D might be TRBD1 (6 bases). Per germline, CDR1 SNHLY and CDR2 FYNNEI. The CDR3 length is 14 residues. With 0 bases removed from V and 1 base from J, the gap between germline ends came to 7 bases. The CDR3, as DNA: TGTGCCAGCAGTGAAGCGGGGGCATCCTACGAGCAGTACTTC. This gives the protein CASSEAGASYEQYF.

The V and J genes are TRBV14 and TRBJ2-7; D unresolved. Germline values: CDR1 SGHDN, CDR2 FVKESK. V was cut by 3 bases and J by 6 bases, with 12 bases left in between. This CDR3 spans 13 amino acids. CDR3 bases: TGTGCCAGCAGCCACAAGATGAGACTCGAGCAGTACTTC. This encodes CASSHKMRLEQYF. Complete variable domain (other parts from reference TRBV14 and TRBJ2-7): EAGVTQFPSHSVIEKGQTVTLRCDPISGHDNLYWYRRVMGKEIKFLLHFVKESKQDESGMPNNRFLAERTGGTYSTLKVQPAELEDSGVYFCASSHKMRLEQYFGPGTRLTVT.

The gene calls are TRBV2 and TRBJ2-2, with 9 bases identical to TRBD2. This CDR3 has 16 amino acids. From germline, CDR1 is SNHLY and CDR2 FYNNEI. The ends lost 5 bases at V and 5 bases at J; junction bases unmatched: 9. CDR3 region: CASSYDSGSNTGELFF. For the CDR3, the DNA is TGTGCCAGCAGTTATGATAGCGGGAGCAATACCGGGGAGCTGTTTTTT.

J is TRBJ2-5 and V is TRBV28; 8 nucleotides line up with TRBD2. Germline values: CDR1 MDHEN, CDR2 SYDVKM. The CDR3 runs 13 residues. Trimming at V came to 4 bases and at J to 11 bases, leaving 9 bases not matched to a gene. The CDR3 bases are TGTGCCAGCAGTTGGGTTAGCGGGACGCTTCAGTACTTC. This translates into CASSWVSGTLQYF. Based on the CDR3 plus reference TRBV28 and TRBJ2-5, the full variable domain is DVKVTQSSRYLVKRTGEKVFLECVQDMDHENMFWYRQDPGLGLRLIYFSYDVKMKEKGDIPEGYSVSREKKERFSLILESASTNQTSMYLCASSWVSGTLQYFGPGTRLLVL.

Sample share makes this clone medium-sized (0.01 to 0.1%). This chain uses TRBV6-1 with TRBJ1-1; 10 bases map to TRBD1. The trim removed 8 bases at V and 5 bases at J, leaving 8 bases unmatched. The germline V gene encodes CDR1 MNHNS and CDR2 SASEGT. The CDR3 length is 14 residues. The CDR3 protein is CASGDRGVSTEAFF. CDR3 nucleotides: TGTGCCAGCGGGGACAGGGGAGTTTCGACTGAAGCTTTCTTT.

The chain couples TRBV18 to TRBJ1-1; D might be TRBD1 (6 bases). This CDR3 region has 12 residues. Germline V gives CDR1 KGHSH, CDR2 LQKENI. Trimming shortened V by 5 bases and J by 6 bases, and 10 bases separated the two germline ends. The CDR3 here is CASSTGYAEAFF. CDR3 DNA: TGTGCCAGCTCAACAGGGTATGCTGAAGCTTTCTTT.

This clone is medium-sized by share. The V and J genes are TRBV7-9 and TRBJ2-7; 7 bases align to TRBD2. V shed 5 bases, J shed 2 bases, and the junction held 9 bases outside the gene matches. This CDR3 is 15 amino acids long. Germline assignment: CDR1 SEHNR and CDR2 FQNEAQ (reference sequence). The CDR3 nucleotides are TGTGCCAGCAGCCTGGGAGGGGACTTCCCCTACGAGCAGTACTTC. Translation: CASSLGGDFPYEQYF.

This clone was observed once. The chain is built from TRBV13 and TRBJ2-1; 11 nucleotides align to TRBD1. Per the germline V gene, CDR1 is PRHDT and CDR2 is FYEKMQ (reference sequence). The CDR3 extends over 15 amino acids. V lost 4 bases to trimming and J lost 6 bases; unmatched junction nucleotides: 5. CDR3 sequence (DNA): TGTGCCAGCAGCTCGGACAGGGGGCTAGGCAATGAGCAGTTCTTC. Protein: CASSSDRGLGNEQFF.

The chain uses TRBV6-1 and TRBJ1-2; 11 bases line up with TRBD1. Germline V gene data show CDR1 as MNHNS and CDR2 as SASEGT. J lost 8 bases, V lost 5 bases, and 10 bases had no gene match. This CDR3 is 15 amino acids long. CDR3 DNA sequence: TGTGCCAGCAGTCCCGGGCCGGGACAGGGGGTAGGCTACACCTTC. Amino acids: CASSPGPGQGVGYTF.

This chain joins TRBV7-9 and TRBJ2-5, with a possible D match to TRBD1 (6 bases). The CDR3 covers 16 residues. The V end was cut by 4 bases, the J end by 5 bases, with 20 bases between. Germline CDR1 reads SEHNR; CDR2 reads FQNEAQ (reference sequence). Here the CDR3 DNA reads TGTGCCAGCAGCTCCTCTGGGCAGGGGTTTGGGGAGACCCAGTACTTC. Its translation: CASSSSGQGFGETQYF.

In DNA form, the CDR3 reads TGCGCCAGCAGCTTGGCCCTAGCGGGGGCTAATCCCACAGATACGCAGTATTTT. Protein sequence: CASSLALAGANPTDTQYF. The rearrangement links TRBV5-1 to TRBJ2-3; 10 nucleotides align to TRBD2. The CDR3 is made up of 18 amino acids. The germline CDR1 and CDR2 sequences are SGHRS and YFSETQ. V was pared by 0 bases and J by 2 bases, with 9 bases of the junction left unmatched.

V and J are TRBV28 and TRBJ2-1; unclear D gene. CDR3 length: 15 residues. Deletions cut 3 bases from V and 7 bases from J, with 16 bases between. The germline CDR1 and CDR2 sequences are MDHEN and SYDVKM. The CDR3 region has the DNA TGTGCCAGCAGTTTGGGCGACGGGCGGCGGAATGAGCAGTTCTTC. Translation: CASSLGDGRRNEQFF.

The chain joins TRBV6-1 to TRBJ1-3; D not resolved. V was shortened by 7 bases and J by 2 bases, with 3 bases between the two germline ends. Germline assignment: CDR1 MNHNS and CDR2 SASEGT. There are 11 residues in the CDR3. The CDR3 coding sequence is TGTGCCAGCACTCCTGGAAACACCATATATTTT. The encoded protein is CASTPGNTIYF.

The chain links TRBV5-4 to TRBJ2-1; maybe TRBD2 (6 bases). In germline, CDR1 is SGHNT, CDR2 YYREEE (reference sequence). The germline V and J ends were trimmed by 4 bases and 4 bases, with 12 bases remaining between them. The CDR3 is 14 residues long. The CDR3 nucleotides read TGTGCCAGCAGCGCCCGGGACTCATACAATGAGCAGTTCTTC. It encodes CASSARDSYNEQFF.

The chain has TRBV6-6 and TRBJ2-1, with 8 bases identical to TRBD1. The CDR3 is 14 residues long. Trimming took 2 bases from V and 11 from J; bases not matched to a gene: 8. The germline gives CDR1 MNHNY, CDR2 SVGAGI (reference sequence). The CDR3 is CASSYGPDRAKQFF. Written as DNA, the CDR3 is TGTGCCAGCAGTTACGGGCCGGACAGGGCCAAGCAGTTCTTC.

This sequence joins TRBV5-6 and TRBJ1-2; a possible D gene is TRBD1 (5 bases). The V end lost 2 bases, the J end lost 1 base, and 18 bases lay between the germline ends. Per germline, CDR1 SGHDT and CDR2 YYEEEE. The CDR3 covers 17 residues. CDR3 in DNA: TGTGCCAGCAGCTTTTTCGGGGCGGGGCGACTTAACTATGGCTACACCTTC. It encodes CASSFFGAGRLNYGYTF. Looking up the rest from reference TRBV5-6 and TRBJ1-2 gives the full variable domain: DAGVTQSPTHLIKTRGQQVTLRCSPKSGHDTVSWYQQALGQGPQFIFQYYEEEERQRGNFPDRFSGHQFPNYSSELNVNALLLGDSALYLCASSFFGAGRLNYGYTFGSGTRLTVV.

This rearrangement joins TRBV5-6 to TRBJ1-2; 9 bases map to TRBD1. This CDR3 has 15 amino acids. V trimming: 3 bases; J trimming: 5 bases; junction bases outside the gene matches: 8. The germline V gene has CDR1 SGHDT and CDR2 YYEEEE. CDR3 DNA: TGTGCCAGCAGCTACGGACAGGGGTTAAAGTATGGCTACACCTTC. This translates into CASSYGQGLKYGYTF.

The J gene is TRBJ2-1, the V gene TRBV27, with D unclear. V was trimmed by 7 bases and J by 7 bases, leaving 11 bases between them. Germline V gives CDR1 MNHEY, CDR2 SMNVEV (reference sequence). There are 12 residues in the CDR3. The CDR3 loop is CASTSGSNEQFF. CDR3 in DNA: TGTGCCAGCACATCCGGGTCGAATGAGCAGTTCTTC.

A single count supports this clone. The rearrangement links TRBV4-1 to TRBJ1-1; 7 positions agree with TRBD1. CDR3 size: 15 residues. After removal of 5 bases from V and 8 bases from J, the junction contained 14 bases not matched to a gene. Germline CDR1 MGHRA, CDR2 YSYEKL. CDR3 bases: TGCGCCAGCAGCTCTCAGACCGGGACAGCACGAGAAGCTTTCTTT. Translated, it gives CASSSQTGTAREAFF.

This chain uses TRBV6-6 with TRBJ1-5; D is uncertain. CDR3 length: 14 amino acids. Trimming took off 2 bases at V and 0 bases at J, with 5 bases between the two ends. Germline CDR1 and CDR2: MNHNY and SVGAGI (reference sequence). CDR3 bases: TGTGCCAGCAGTTACAAGGGTAGCAATCAGCCCCAGCATTTT. Protein: CASSYKGSNQPQHF.

V and J are TRBV7-9 and TRBJ2-1; D not certain. Germline CDR1 is SEHNR and CDR2 is FQNEAQ (reference sequence). This CDR3 spans 13 amino acids. Trimming shortened V by 6 bases and J by 8 bases, and 14 bases separated the two germline ends. The CDR3 nucleotides are TGTGCCAGCAGATCCGGCTTAGAATATGAGCAGTTCTTC. This sequence encodes CASRSGLEYEQFF.

This clone was detected a few times. The chain carries TRBV9 and TRBJ2-7; D may correspond to TRBD1 or TRBD2 (5 bases each). The V end lost 3 bases, the J end lost 3 bases, and 16 bases lay between the germline ends. Germline V CDR1 and CDR2: SGDLS, YYNGEE. The CDR3 runs to 15 residues. The CDR3 loop is CASSGNRDGIYEQYF. The CDR3, as DNA: TGTGCCAGCAGCGGAAACCGGGACGGCATCTACGAGCAGTACTTC.

The chain recombines TRBV13 with TRBJ2-1; D is perhaps TRBD2 (6 bases). The CDR3 is 13 residues long. Germline V CDR1 and CDR2: PRHDT, FYEKMQ (reference sequence). Trimming pared 6 bases from V and 4 bases from J, leaving 10 bases between. The CDR3 region has the DNA TGTGCCAGCAGGAGACTAGGGTACAATGAGCAGTTCTTC. Translation: CASRRLGYNEQFF.

The genes are TRBV6-5 and TRBJ1-6; 10 bases match TRBD1. Germline lookup yields CDR1 MNHEY and CDR2 SVGAGI. The CDR3 spans 15 residues. V dropped 2 bases and J dropped 9; count of bases not matched to a gene: 4. CDR3 loop: CASSYGTGEGSPLHF. CDR3 coding DNA: TGTGCCAGCAGTTACGGGACAGGGGAAGGTTCACCCCTCCACTTT.

The chain is built from TRBV6-1 and TRBJ1-1, with D uncertain. This CDR3 is 10 amino acids long. With 10 bases removed from V and 8 bases from J, the gap between germline ends came to 11 bases. CDR1 is MNHNS and CDR2 is SASEGT in the germline V gene. The CDR3 is CATLFAEAFF. The CDR3 bases are TGTGCCACCCTTTTCGCCGAAGCTTTCTTT.

V and J are TRBV9 and TRBJ1-2; D remains unclear. The length of the CDR3 is 13 residues. Trimming took off 3 bases at V and 7 bases at J, with 13 bases between the two ends. The germline V gene has CDR1 SGDLS and CDR2 YYNGEE. DNA of the CDR3: TGTGCCAGCAGCGCCGGAGGCAGTGGTGGCTACACCTTC. It translates to CASSAGGSGGYTF.

The genes are TRBV6-5 and TRBJ2-7; TRBD1 is a possible D gene (7 bases). The CDR3 runs 16 residues. The V gene lost 0 bases and the J gene lost 0 bases, with 12 bases spanning the gap. Germline V gene lookup returns CDR1 MNHEY and CDR2 SVGAGI. Here the CDR3 DNA reads TGTGCCAGCAGTTACTCTGGAGGGGGCGCCTCCTACGAGCAGTACTTC. It is translated as CASSYSGGGASYEQYF.